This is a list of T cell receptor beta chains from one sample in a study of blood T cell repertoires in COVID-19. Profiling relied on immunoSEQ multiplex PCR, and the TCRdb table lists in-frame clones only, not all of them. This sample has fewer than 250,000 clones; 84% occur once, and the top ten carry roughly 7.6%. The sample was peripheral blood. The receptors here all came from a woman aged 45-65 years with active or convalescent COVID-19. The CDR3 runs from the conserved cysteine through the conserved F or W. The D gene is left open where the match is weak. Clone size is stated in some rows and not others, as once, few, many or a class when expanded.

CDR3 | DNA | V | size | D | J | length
CASSPRERSSGNTIYF | TGTGCCAGCAGCCCCCGCGAGCGGTCCTCTGGAAACACCATATATTTT | TRBV7-9 | - | - | TRBJ1-3 | 16
CASSQGMGLANNEQFF | TGCGCCAGCAGCCAGGGAATGGGACTAGCGAACAATGAGCAGTTCTTC | TRBV4-1 | - | TRBD2 | TRBJ2-1 | 16
CSVWNTEAFF | TGCAGCGTCTGGAACACTGAAGCTTTCTTT | TRBV29-1 | - | - | TRBJ1-1 | 10
CASSLGAGRGNTEAFF | TGCGCCAGCAGCTTGGGCGCTGGTCGCGGAAACACTGAAGCTTTCTTT | TRBV5-1 | - | - | TRBJ1-1 | 16
CASSLEGRDNEQFF | TGTGCCAGCAGCTTAGAGGGCAGGGATAATGAGCAGTTCTTC | TRBV7-9 | - | - | TRBJ2-1 | 14
CSVDLPQGLGNIQYF | TGCAGCGTTGACCTCCCACAGGGATTGGGAAACATTCAGTACTTC | TRBV29-1 | - | - | TRBJ2-4 | 15
CASSYPSGLNTGELFF | TGTGCCAGCAGCTACCCAAGCGGACTCAACACCGGGGAGCTGTTTTTT | TRBV11-2 | - | - | TRBJ2-2 | 16
CASSDSTGGGNEQFF | TGTGCCAGCAGTGACTCGACGGGAGGGGGGAATGAGCAGTTCTTC | TRBV6-4 | once | TRBD2 | TRBJ2-1 | 15
CASSQDPLGSDRRDTEAFF | TGCGCCAGCAGCCAAGATCCGCTTGGGTCGGACAGGCGAGACACTGAAGCTTTCTTT | TRBV4-1 | - | TRBD1 | TRBJ1-1 | 19
CATSDPGYEQFF | TGTGCCACCAGTGACCCAGGGTACGAGCAGTTCTTC | TRBV24-1 | - | - | TRBJ2-1 | 12
CASSLARARGGYTF | TGTGCCAGCAGTTTAGCTCGGGCGCGGGGTGGCTACACCTTC | TRBV28 | - | - | TRBJ1-2 | 14
CASSPTSGGEETQYF | TGTGCCAGCAGTCCTACTAGCGGGGGGGAAGAGACCCAGTACTTC | TRBV7-9 | few | TRBD2 | TRBJ2-5 | 15
CSVGDRQEYEQYF | TGCAGCGTTGGGGATAGACAGGAATACGAGCAGTACTTC | TRBV29-1 | - | - | TRBJ2-7 | 13
CATSDLQDITDTQYF | TGTGCCACCAGTGATTTGCAGGACATCACAGATACGCAGTATTTT | TRBV24-1 | - | - | TRBJ2-3 | 15
CALGRGTSYEQYF | TGTGCCCTAGGTCGGGGGACCTCCTACGAGCAGTACTTC | TRBV28 | - | - | TRBJ2-7 | 13
CASSQTPLVATNEKLFF | TGCGCCAGCAGCCAGACGCCCCTAGTCGCAACTAATGAAAAACTGTTTTTT | TRBV4-1 | - | - | TRBJ1-4 | 17